One and the same sample provided the 12 T cell receptor beta chains below, sequenced in a study of blood T cell repertoires in COVID-19. TCRdb's copy holds only in-frame clones and misses some; the assay was immunoSEQ multiplex PCR. The sample shows about 430,000 clones, approximately 90% of them seen only once. The sequenced sample was PBMCs or T cells enriched from blood (not recorded which). All receptors derive from a man aged 25-45 years who had recovered from COVID-19.

The chain couples TRBV14 to TRBJ2-7; 11 positions match TRBD2. Germline CDR1 and CDR2: SGHDN and FVKESK. The CDR3 consists of 18 residues. V gave up 4 bases and J gave up 2 bases; unmatched junction bases: 13. CDR3 region: CASSRGTSGRLVTYEQYF. The CDR3 DNA follows: TGTGCCAGCAGCCGCGGGACTAGCGGACGGTTAGTTACCTACGAGCAGTACTTC.

The V gene is TRBV5-5, the J gene TRBJ1-5, with D unclear. The germline gives CDR1 SGHKS, CDR2 YYEKEE (reference sequence). The CDR3 spans 14 residues. The V gene lost 0 bases and the J gene lost 2 bases, with 6 bases spanning the gap. The CDR3 nucleotides are TGTGCCAGCAGCTTGGTGGTAGGCAATCAGCCCCAGCATTTT. Translating it yields CASSLVVGNQPQHF.

CDR3 region: CASRFRREAGNNEQFF. The DNA for the CDR3 is TGTGCCAGCAGGTTCCGGCGGGAGGCGGGAAACAATGAGCAGTTCTTC. The gene calls are TRBV7-9 and TRBJ2-1; TRBD2 aligns across 8 bases. Looked up from germline, CDR1 is SEHNR and CDR2 is FQNEAQ (reference sequence). The CDR3 length is 16 residues. J was trimmed by 5 bases and V by 6 bases; bases with no gene match: 12.

The chain carries TRBV7-2 and TRBJ1-2; D unclear. The V end was cut by 2 bases, the J end by 4 bases, with 11 bases between. Germline CDR1 is SGHTA and CDR2 is FQGNSA. The CDR3 is 14 residues long. For the CDR3, the DNA is TGTGCCAGCAGCTTATCCGACATTGCCTATGGCTACACCTTC. Amino acids: CASSLSDIAYGYTF.

The CDR3 here is CASSLNWDGGNIQYF. The CDR3 region has the DNA TGCGCCAGCAGCTTGAACTGGGACGGGGGAAACATTCAGTACTTC. This chain joins TRBV5-1 and TRBJ2-4, with D possibly matching TRBD2 (6 bases). The CDR3 is made up of 15 amino acids. The germline gives CDR1 SGHRS, CDR2 YFSETQ. V dropped 1 base and J dropped 6 bases, with 14 bases sitting between them.

The J gene is TRBJ2-5, the V gene TRBV14, with 7 bases fitting TRBD2. After removal of 0 bases from V and 3 bases from J, the junction contained 4 bases not matched to a gene. Germline V CDR1 and CDR2: SGHDN, FVKESK. The CDR3 contains 15 residues. This chain's CDR3 is CASSQEASGEETQYF. The DNA for the CDR3 is TGTGCCAGCAGCCAAGAAGCCAGCGGGGAAGAGACCCAGTACTTC.

J is TRBJ2-1 and V is TRBV9, with D uncertain. Germline V gene lookup returns CDR1 SGDLS and CDR2 YYNGEE. Trimming removed 5 bases from V and 0 bases from J, with 12 bases in between. The CDR3 is made up of 15 amino acids. CDR3 bases: TGTGCCAGCAGTCAAGAGATGAGCTCCTACAATGAGCAGTTCTTC. Its translation: CASSQEMSSYNEQFF.

As for this clone: Mismatch with germline at one junction end may stem from a read error. The V and J genes are TRBV28 and TRBJ1-6; perhaps TRBD1 as D (6 bases). This CDR3 comprises 15 residues. CDR1 is MDHEN and CDR2 is SYDVKM in the germline V gene. The CDR3 bases are TGTGCCAGCAGCTTATGGACAGTTACGAATTCACCCCTCCACTTT. Translating gives CASSLWTVTNSPLHF.

This sequence joins TRBV3-1 (or the pseudogene TRBV3-2) and TRBJ1-3; D gene ambiguous. Germline V lookup: CDR1 LGHDT, CDR2 YNNKEL (reference sequence). Trimming pared 4 bases from V and 0 bases from J, leaving 13 bases between. The CDR3 has 16 residues. The CDR3 is CASSPLGGYSGNTIYF. The CDR3 coding sequence is TGTGCCAGCAGCCCCCTCGGCGGCTACTCTGGAAACACCATATATTTT.

The chain carries TRBV6-5 and TRBJ2-7; D might be TRBD1 (6 bases). V was cut by 7 bases and J by 0 bases, with 13 bases left in between. The CDR3 is 14 amino acids. Germline values: CDR1 MNHEY, CDR2 SVGAGI. Written as DNA, the CDR3 is TGTGCCAGCAAACAGGGCCAGAGCTCCTACGAGCAGTACTTC. This gives the protein CASKQGQSSYEQYF.

The chain links TRBV7-9 to TRBJ2-5; 7 nucleotides align to TRBD2. The trim removed 5 bases at V and 5 bases at J, leaving 11 bases unmatched. CDR1 and CDR2 from the germline V gene are SEHNR and FQNEAQ (reference sequence). The CDR3 runs 15 residues. CDR3 amino acids: CASSPPRGIGETQYF. The CDR3 DNA is TGTGCCAGCAGCCCGCCGCGGGGGATCGGGGAGACCCAGTACTTC.

The table lists this clone with many counts. The chain is built from TRBV18 and TRBJ2-1; weak D call: TRBD1 (6 bases). Germline V gene lookup returns CDR1 KGHSH and CDR2 LQKENI. This CDR3 spans 15 amino acids. The V gene lost 5 bases and the J gene lost 4 bases, with 15 bases spanning the gap. The CDR3 loop reads CASSGDTTGYNEQFF. In DNA, the CDR3 is TGTGCCAGCTCAGGGGACACCACTGGGTACAATGAGCAGTTCTTC.